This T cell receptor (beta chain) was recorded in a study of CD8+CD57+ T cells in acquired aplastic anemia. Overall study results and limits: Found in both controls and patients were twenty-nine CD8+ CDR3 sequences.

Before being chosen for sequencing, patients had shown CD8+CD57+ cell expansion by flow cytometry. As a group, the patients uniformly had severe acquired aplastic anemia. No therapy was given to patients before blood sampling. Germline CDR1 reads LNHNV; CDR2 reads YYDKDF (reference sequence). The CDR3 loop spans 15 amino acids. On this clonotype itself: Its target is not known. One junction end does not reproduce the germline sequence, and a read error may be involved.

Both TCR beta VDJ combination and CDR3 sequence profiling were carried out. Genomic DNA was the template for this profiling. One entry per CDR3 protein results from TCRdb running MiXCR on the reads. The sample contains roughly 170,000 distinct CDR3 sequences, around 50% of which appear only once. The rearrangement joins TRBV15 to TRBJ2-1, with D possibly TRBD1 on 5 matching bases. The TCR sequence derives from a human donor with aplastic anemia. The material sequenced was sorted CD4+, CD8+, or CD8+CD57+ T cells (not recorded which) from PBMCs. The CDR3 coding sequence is TGTGCCACCAGCAGACAGGGTTCGCTTTACAATGAGCAGTCCTTC. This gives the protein CATSRQGSLYNEQSF.